Each of the 11 T cell receptor beta chains below was sequenced from the same sample in a study of cytomegalovirus exposure and HLA in healthy donors. Sequenced by immunoSEQ multiplex PCR; TCRdb stores in-frame clones only, minus some. Among about 130,000 clones listed, about 91% were seen once. The sample taken for sequencing was PBMCs. The receptors shown here come from a woman under 30 in good health and CMV-seronegative.

The rearrangement joins TRBV4-2 to TRBJ2-1; 11 bases are shared with TRBD2. Germline CDR1 LGHNA, CDR2 YNFKEQ. CDR3 size: 16 residues. Trimming took 0 bases from V and 4 from J; bases not matched to a gene: 2. CDR3 in DNA: TGTGCCAGCAGCCAAGAGACTAGCGGGACTTACAATGAGCAGTTCTTC. Amino acids: CASSQETSGTYNEQFF.

CDR3 coding DNA: TGTGCCAGCAGCAAGACTAGCGGGGGGTCAGACGAGCAGTTCTTC. It codes for CASSKTSGGSDEQFF. The V call is TRBV7-2, the J call TRBJ2-1, with TRBD2 matching over 13 bases. The germline V gene has CDR1 SGHTA and CDR2 FQGNSA. The J segment lost 10 bases and the V segment lost 5 bases, leaving 8 bases of the junction unmatched. The length of the CDR3 is 15 residues.

The rearrangement joins TRBV5-6 to TRBJ2-1; TRBD2 agrees at 10 bases. There are 19 residues in the CDR3. V lost 0 bases and J lost 8; bases outside the gene matches: 17. Germline V gene sequence: CDR1 SGHDT, CDR2 YYEEEE. The CDR3 bases are TGTGCCAGCAGCTTGGGTCTAGCGGGAGCCTCGGGGTACGTGTATGAGCAGTTCTTC. Protein sequence: CASSLGLAGASGYVYEQFF.

The chain uses TRBV18 and TRBJ1-2; maybe TRBD1 (5 bases). The CDR3 loop spans 16 amino acids. Germline assignment: CDR1 KGHSH and CDR2 LQKENI. V dropped 4 bases and J dropped 5 bases, with 20 bases sitting between them. The CDR3 reads CASSQREGDAVYGYTF. Here the CDR3 DNA reads TGTGCCAGCTCACAACGTGAAGGGGATGCGGTGTATGGCTACACCTTC.

V is TRBV28 and J is TRBJ1-2, with D possibly matching TRBD1 (5 bases). This CDR3 comprises 15 residues. Between the trimmed V and J ends, which lost 6 bases and 1 base, there was a span of 15 bases. Germline V CDR1 and CDR2: MDHEN, SYDVKM. The CDR3 sequence is CASRNSAGFNYGYTF. For the CDR3, the DNA is TGTGCCAGCAGGAATAGTGCAGGGTTTAACTATGGCTACACCTTC.

The chain carries TRBV19 and TRBJ1-5, with D tentatively TRBD1 (5 bases). The germline V gene encodes CDR1 LNHDA and CDR2 SQIVND (reference sequence). The CDR3 contains 15 residues. V shed 2 bases and J shed 6 bases, with 14 bases lying between them. CDR3 loop: CASSISLGDGQPQHF. CDR3 DNA sequence: TGTGCCAGTAGTATATCCCTAGGGGATGGTCAGCCCCAGCATTTT. Using reference TRBV19 and TRBJ1-5 for the parts outside the CDR3, the full variable domain is DGGITQSPKYLFRKEGQNVTLSCEQNLNHDAMYWYRQDPGQGLRLIYYSQIVNDFQKGDIAEGYSVSREKKESFPLTVTSAQKNPTAFYLCASSISLGDGQPQHFGDGTRLSIL.

The V gene is TRBV11-3, the J gene TRBJ2-2; D is perhaps TRBD2 (5 bases). Germline V gene data show CDR1 as SGHNT and CDR2 as YENEEA. Trimming removed 5 bases at V and 5 bases at J, with 12 bases between. CDR3 length equals 14 residues. This CDR3 is CASSQGWRTGELFF. CDR3 nucleotides: TGTGCCAGCAGCCAAGGGTGGAGGACCGGGGAGCTGTTTTTT. The complete variable domain, with remaining parts taken from reference TRBV11-3 and TRBJ2-2, reads EAGVVQSPRYKIIEKKQPVAFWCNPISGHNTLYWYLQNLGQGPELLIRYENEEAVDDSQLPKDRFSAERLKGVDSTLKIQPAELGDSAVYLCASSQGWRTGELFFGEGSRLTVL.

The V and J genes are TRBV30 and TRBJ2-5; TRBD2 matches at 7 bases. CDR3 size: 14 residues. CDR1 GTSNPN and CDR2 SVGIG come from the germline V gene (reference sequence). V lost 2 bases and J lost 3; bases outside the gene matches: 6. Here the CDR3 reads CAWSSSRGEETQYF. CDR3 DNA: TGTGCCTGGAGTTCCTCTCGGGGGGAAGAGACCCAGTACTTC.

The V call is TRBV27, the J call TRBJ2-7; a possible D gene is TRBD2 (6 bases). The germline V and J ends were trimmed by 7 bases and 2 bases, with 9 bases remaining between them. The CDR3 has 12 residues. CDR1 MNHEY and CDR2 SMNVEV come from the germline V gene (reference sequence). CDR3 loop: CASISGAYEQYF. Written as DNA, the CDR3 is TGTGCCAGCATCTCGGGGGCCTACGAGCAGTACTTC.

The genes are TRBV29-1 and TRBJ2-1, with TRBD2 identical over 13 bases. V lost 7 bases to trimming and J lost 7 bases; unmatched junction nucleotides: 4. Germline assignment: CDR1 SQVTM and CDR2 ANQGSEA. This CDR3 contains 13 residues. The CDR3 loop reads CSAGTSGANEQFF. The DNA for the CDR3 is TGCAGCGCCGGGACTAGCGGGGCAAATGAGCAGTTCTTC.

The rearrangement links TRBV6-1 to TRBJ2-3; the match to TRBD2 covers 9 bases. Germline trimming cut 1 base from V and 6 bases from J; bases unmatched to any gene: 5. This CDR3 has 15 amino acids. Germline CDR1 MNHNS, CDR2 SASEGT. Written as DNA, the CDR3 is TGTGCCAGCAGTGAAGAGGGACTAGCAGGTGATACGCAGTATTTT. This gives the protein CASSEEGLAGDTQYF.